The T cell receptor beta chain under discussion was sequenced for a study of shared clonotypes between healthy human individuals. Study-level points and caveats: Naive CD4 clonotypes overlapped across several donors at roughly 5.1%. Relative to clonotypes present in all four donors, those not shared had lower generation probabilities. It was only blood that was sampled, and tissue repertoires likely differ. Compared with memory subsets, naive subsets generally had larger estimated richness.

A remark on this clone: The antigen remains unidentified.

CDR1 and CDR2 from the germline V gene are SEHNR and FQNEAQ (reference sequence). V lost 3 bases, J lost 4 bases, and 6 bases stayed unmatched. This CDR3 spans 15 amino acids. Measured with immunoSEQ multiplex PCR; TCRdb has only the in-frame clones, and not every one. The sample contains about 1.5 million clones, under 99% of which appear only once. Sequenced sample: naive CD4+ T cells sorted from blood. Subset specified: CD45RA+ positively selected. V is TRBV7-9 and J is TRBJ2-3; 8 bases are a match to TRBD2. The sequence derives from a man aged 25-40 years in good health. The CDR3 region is CASSFLSGSPDTQYF. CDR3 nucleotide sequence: TGTGCCAGCAGCTTCCTCAGCGGGAGTCCAGATACGCAGTATTTT.